The 2 T cell receptor beta chains in this list originate from one sample, sequenced in a study of shared clonotypes between healthy human individuals. Method: immunoSEQ multiplex PCR; TCRdb's copy keeps in-frame clones and lacks some. The sample includes 300,000 to 400,000 clones, approximately 79% of them seen just once. Sample: memory CD4+ T cells sorted from blood. Stated subset: CD45RA-negative fraction. All receptors derive from a man aged 25 to 45 in good health.

This chain connects TRBV30 to TRBJ1-2, with a possible D match to TRBD1 (5 bases). Trimming stripped 7 bases from V and 1 base from J, with 13 bases between. The CDR3 loop spans 13 amino acids. Germline CDR1 and CDR2: GTSNPN and SVGIG (reference sequence). CDR3 DNA: TGTGCCTCTCCTGGGGGTCATAACTATGGCTACACCTTC. Protein: CASPGGHNYGYTF.

This clone was counted a few times. For the CDR3, the DNA is TGTGCCAGCAGTACAAGCGGAAGCTCCTACAATGAGCAGTTCTTC. Translating gives CASSTSGSSYNEQFF. The V call is TRBV6-5, the J call TRBJ2-1, with D maybe TRBD2 (5 bases). The CDR3 runs to 15 residues. Germline values: CDR1 MNHEY, CDR2 SVGAGI. V lost 5 bases and J 0 bases, leaving 11 bases between the germline ends.